This T cell receptor beta chain was found in a study of T cells in localized non-small cell lung cancer. Overall study results and limits: The appearance of a median about 60 of the top 100 tumor clones was seen in adjacent lung.

Concerning this clone: The antigen remains undetermined.

CDR3 length equals 11 residues. Trimming took off 7 bases at V and 1 base at J, with 4 bases between the two ends. Germline V gene lookup returns CDR1 MNHNS and CDR2 SASEGT. The method was immunoSEQ multiplex PCR; TCRdb's version includes in-frame clones alone and lacks a portion of them. Of approximately 30,000 clones in the sample, 93% were seen once. The rearrangement uses TRBV6-1 and TRBJ1-1; D gene uncertain. The material was peripheral blood, obtained before any cancer treatment. This receptor was identified in a female donor at least 60 years old with stage I lung adenocarcinoma. The CDR3 nucleotides read TGTGCCAGCACGAAGAACACTGAAGCTTTCTTT. Translated: CASTKNTEAFF.